What follows are 32 T cell receptor beta chains derived from one specimen sequenced in a study of regulatory T cells in long-lasting Graves disease. Time point denoted: persistent/refractory GD, antithyroid drugs over 5 years with positive TRAb. From RNA extracted from PBMCs, the TCR library was made. Libraries of TCR beta came from iRepertoire HTBI primers plus Arm-PCR of CDR3 regions. TCRdb reanalysed the multiplex PCR reads using MiXCR and keeps one entry per CDR3 protein. The sample yields 500,000 to 800,000 distinct CDR3 sequences, around 30% seen once. Specimen: peripheral blood mononuclear cells (PBMCs), collected when the disease was refractory, from a patient treated with antithyroid drugs. These receptors came from a female donor with Graves disease.

This clonotype was observed a handful of times. CDR3 loop: CASSLETGESSGYTF. The CDR3 nucleotides read TGCGCCAGCAGCTTGGAAACAGGGGAGTCCAGTGGCTACACCTTC. The J gene is TRBJ1-2, the V gene TRBV5-1; 7 bases map to TRBD1. The CDR3 is made up of 15 amino acids. Germline trimming cut 0 bases from V and 7 bases from J; bases unmatched to any gene: 9. Germline lookup yields CDR1 SGHRS and CDR2 YFSETQ.

A single count supports this clonotype. This rearrangement joins TRBV5-1 to TRBJ2-7; D remains ambiguous. The CDR3 is 14 residues long. Trimming removed 2 bases at V and 3 bases at J, with 12 bases between. Germline CDR1 and CDR2: SGHRS and YFSETQ. CDR3 in DNA: TGCGCCAGCAGCTTAGTTACGGCCGTCTACGAGCAGTACTTC. Translation: CASSLVTAVYEQYF.

This chain uses TRBV19 with TRBJ1-1; TRBD1 agrees at 8 bases. V trimming: 6 bases; J trimming: 6 bases; junction bases outside the gene matches: 9. Germline V CDR1 and CDR2: LNHDA, SQIVND (reference sequence). CDR3 length equals 14 residues. DNA of the CDR3: TGTGCCAGTAGCGACCCCAGGGGGCAACCTGAAGCTTTCTTT. It codes for CASSDPRGQPEAFF.

This clonotype was seen only a few times. CDR3 in amino acids: CASSYQSTEAFF. The CDR3 region has the DNA TGTGCCAGCAGCTATCAGTCCACTGAAGCTTTCTTT. The rearrangement links TRBV6-1 to TRBJ1-1; D is unclear. The CDR3 is 12 residues long. Trimming shortened V by 6 bases and J by 4 bases, and 9 bases separated the two germline ends. The germline V gene has CDR1 MNHNS and CDR2 SASEGT.

This clonotype was counted ten times or more. The rearrangement joins TRBV20-1 to TRBJ1-2; a possible D gene is TRBD1 (5 bases). The CDR3 consists of 12 residues. Trimming cost V 6 bases and J 4 bases, with 12 bases left between them. Per germline, CDR1 DFQATT and CDR2 SNEGSKA (reference sequence). The CDR3 DNA follows: TGCAGTGCCACGGACAATTTCTATGGCTACACCTTC. Translated: CSATDNFYGYTF.

The V gene is TRBV13, the J gene TRBJ2-1, with 12 bases aligning to TRBD1. The germline gives CDR1 PRHDT, CDR2 FYEKMQ (reference sequence). CDR3 length equals 17 residues. With V trimmed by 8 bases and J by 6 bases, 14 bases remained unmatched. CDR3 residues: CASRRDRGRATTNEQFF. CDR3 nucleotides: TGTGCCAGCCGCCGGGACAGGGGGCGAGCGACTACCAATGAGCAGTTCTTC.

This clonotype appeared a few times. The chain combines TRBV12-3 or TRBV12-4 with TRBJ1-2, with D unresolved. V dropped 1 base and J dropped 3 bases, with 12 bases sitting between them. The CDR3 has 15 residues. CDR3 sequence reads: CASSLGSLSDYGYTF. CDR3 in DNA: TGTGCCAGCAGTTTAGGGAGTCTATCTGACTATGGCTACACCTTC.

V is TRBV29-1 and J is TRBJ2-4, with 12 bases lining up with TRBD2. This CDR3 has 15 amino acids. Germline-derived CDR1 and CDR2 are SQVTM and ANQGSEA. V shed 6 bases and J 8 bases; nucleotides not matched to a gene: 11. The CDR3, as DNA: TGCAGCGTAGAACTAGCGGGAGGCCGGGGAGACATTCAGTACTTC. It specifies CSVELAGGRGDIQYF.

This clonotype came up a few times. The chain combines TRBV5-1 with TRBJ1-5; D may be TRBD1 (6 bases). V dropped 4 bases and J dropped 7 bases, with 18 bases sitting between them. The CDR3 is 15 residues long. Germline assignment: CDR1 SGHRS and CDR2 YFSETQ. The CDR3 DNA reads TGCGCCAGCAGCCGCGATACGGGGGGCGGACAGCCCCAGCATTTT. Encoded protein: CASSRDTGGGQPQHF.

This clonotype was observed a handful of times. The chain links TRBV5-1 to TRBJ1-2; 10 bases are shared with TRBD1. The germline V gene encodes CDR1 SGHRS and CDR2 YFSETQ. This CDR3 region has 14 residues. Trimming removed 2 bases from V and 6 bases from J; junction bases left unmatched: 4. CDR3 nucleotides: TGCGCCAGCAGCTTCCCCGGGACAGGGGATGGCTACACCTTC. Protein: CASSFPGTGDGYTF.

The rearrangement joins TRBV18 to TRBJ2-7, with unresolved D. V was cut by 0 bases and J by 3 bases, with 9 bases left in between. The length of the CDR3 is 14 residues. CDR1 KGHSH and CDR2 LQKENI come from the germline V gene. Written as DNA, the CDR3 is TGTGCCAGCTCACCACCCCAAGCAGGCTACGAGCAGTACTTC. Translating gives CASSPPQAGYEQYF.

The chain combines TRBV19 with TRBJ2-7; the match to TRBD2 covers 9 bases. Germline loops: CDR1 LNHDA, CDR2 SQIVND (reference sequence). V lost 3 bases to trimming and J lost 5 bases; unmatched junction nucleotides: 8. There are 15 residues in the CDR3. The CDR3 DNA reads TGTGCCAGTAGTATCGGCGGGAGGGCCTCTCACGAGCAGTACTTC. Its protein product is CASSIGGRASHEQYF.

V is TRBV11-2 and J is TRBJ2-5; D unresolved. The V and J ends lost 1 base and 6 bases respectively, with 9 bases between them. CDR3 length: 13 residues. The germline CDR1 and CDR2 sequences are SGHAT and FQNNGV. Here the CDR3 DNA reads TGTGCCAGCAGCTTAGTTACATTTCAGACCCAGTACTTC. This encodes CASSLVTFQTQYF. Full variable domain (missing parts from reference TRBV11-2 and TRBJ2-5): EAGVAQSPRYKIIEKRQSVAFWCNPISGHATLYWYQQILGQGPKLLIQFQNNGVVDDSQLPKDRFSAERLKGVDSTLKIQPAKLEDSAVYLCASSLVTFQTQYFGPGTRLLVL.

The J gene is TRBJ1-2, the V gene TRBV7-8; D is ambiguous. The length of the CDR3 is 12 residues. Germline CDR1 reads SGHVS; CDR2 reads FQNEAQ. V gave up 1 base and J gave up 12 bases, with 12 bases separating them. The chain's CDR3 is CASSLDGSTDTF. CDR3 in DNA: TGTGCCAGCAGCTTAGACGGCAGCACGGACACCTTC. The full variable domain, completed using reference TRBV7-8 and TRBJ1-2, is GAGVSQSPRYKVAKRGQDVALRCDPISGHVSLFWYQQALGQGPEFLTYFQNEAQLDKSGLPSDRFFAERPEGSVSTLKIQRTQQEDSAVYLCASSLDGSTDTFGSGTRLTVV.

This rearrangement joins TRBV28 to TRBJ1-2, with TRBD1 as a possible D gene (6 bases). This CDR3 is built from 13 residues. Trimming left V 6 bases short and J 8 bases short, with 16 bases between. Per the germline V gene, CDR1 is MDHEN and CDR2 is SYDVKM. The CDR3 reads CASREGGFGGYTF. The CDR3 DNA sequence: TGTGCCAGCAGGGAGGGGGGCTTCGGGGGCTACACCTTC.

The chain recombines TRBV19 with TRBJ1-1, with TRBD1 as a possible D gene (6 bases). Trimming pared 6 bases from V and 3 bases from J, leaving 14 bases between. Looked up from germline, CDR1 is LNHDA and CDR2 is SQIVND (reference sequence). This CDR3 has 14 residues. The DNA for the CDR3 is TGTGCCAGTAGGGAACAGGGTGAGGACACTGAAGCTTTCTTT. Amino acids: CASREQGEDTEAFF.

This clonotype occurred a few times. The J gene is TRBJ1-5, the V gene TRBV2; 7 nucleotides align to TRBD1. Trimming cost V 8 bases and J 4 bases; bases outside gene matches: 5. CDR3 length: 13 residues. From germline, CDR1 is SNHLY and CDR2 FYNNEI. CDR3 sequence: CASRTTGNQPQHF. CDR3 sequence (DNA): TGTGCCAGCCGCACGACAGGGAATCAGCCCCAGCATTTT.

This clonotype was found many times. The rearrangement joins TRBV2 to TRBJ1-2; D possibly corresponds to TRBD1 (6 bases). The CDR3 is 12 residues long. Germline-derived CDR1 and CDR2 are SNHLY and FYNNEI. The V and J ends lost 7 bases and 4 bases respectively, with 10 bases between them. Written as DNA, the CDR3 is TGTGCCAGCAACAGGGATGGCTATGGCTACACCTTC. Amino acid sequence: CASNRDGYGYTF.

V usage is TRBV20-1 and J usage is TRBJ2-5; no firm D call. The V end was cut by 1 base, the J end by 1 base, with 7 bases between. The germline V gene has CDR1 DFQATT and CDR2 SNEGSKA (reference sequence). This CDR3 has 13 residues. CDR3 coding DNA: TGCAGTGCTAGAGGGTACCTCCAAGAGACCCAGTACTTC. Translating gives CSARGYLQETQYF.

This clonotype was seen a few times. V and J are TRBV3-1 and TRBJ2-7; the match to TRBD2 covers 8 bases. CDR1 and CDR2 from the germline V gene are LGHDT and YNNKEL (reference sequence). The CDR3 consists of 15 residues. V dropped 3 bases and J dropped 4; count of bases not matched to a gene: 8. CDR3 sequence (DNA): TGTGCCAGCAGCCAGGCGGGGGGCGCAATGTACGAGCAGTACTTC. Translating gives CASSQAGGAMYEQYF.

The chain couples TRBV28 to TRBJ1-5, with 9 bases lining up with TRBD1. The germline V gene has CDR1 MDHEN and CDR2 SYDVKM. The J segment lost 6 bases and the V segment lost 0 bases, leaving 0 bases of the junction unmatched. The CDR3 has 14 residues. The DNA for the CDR3 is TGTGCCAGCAGTTTATGGGACAGGGGTCAGCCCCAGCATTTT. It is translated as CASSLWDRGQPQHF.

The chain links TRBV6-5 to TRBJ2-5, with D uncertain. The CDR3 has 14 amino acids. CDR1 and CDR2 (germline): MNHEY, SVGAGI. V was clipped by 4 bases and J by 4 bases, with 13 bases between them. For the CDR3, the DNA is TGTGCCAGCAGTTCCATCGGAGTTCGAGAGACCCAGTACTTC. This translates into CASSSIGVRETQYF.

Concerning this clonotype itself: A read error may explain this, as a much larger clone is one base away. The rearrangement links TRBV6-2 or TRBV6-3 to TRBJ1-2, with 8 bases matching TRBD1. The CDR3 totals 13 residues. Looked up from germline, CDR1 is MNHEY and CDR2 is SVGEGT. The V segment lost 5 bases and the J segment 8 bases; nucleotides outside the gene matches: 7. The CDR3 nucleotides read TGTGCCAGCAGTGTGGGACAGGAGAACGGCTACACCTTC. Translating gives CASSVGQENGYTF.

This clonotype was seen ten or more times. J is TRBJ2-7 and V is TRBV28; 10 bases agree with TRBD2. V shed 3 bases and J 2 bases; nucleotides not matched to a gene: 10. The CDR3 totals 17 residues. Germline loops: CDR1 MDHEN, CDR2 SYDVKM. CDR3 in DNA: TGTGCCAGCAGTTTTAAGCGGGAGGGCCGCGGGACCTACGAGCAGTACTTC. It encodes CASSFKREGRGTYEQYF.

In this sample, this clonotype turned up many times. The rearrangement joins TRBV12-3 or TRBV12-4 to TRBJ1-1; maybe TRBD1 (5 bases). This CDR3 has 14 amino acids. V lost 6 bases and J lost 11, with 22 bases in between. The CDR3 nucleotides are TGTGCCAGCAGCCCCTCCGCCGGGGGACGCGAGGCTTTCTTT. Its protein product is CASSPSAGGREAFF.

The chain uses TRBV28 and TRBJ1-2; D possibly corresponds to TRBD1 (6 bases). V shed 7 bases and J shed 9 bases, with 24 bases lying between them. Germline V gene sequence: CDR1 MDHEN, CDR2 SYDVKM. This CDR3 is built from 15 residues. Written as DNA, the CDR3 is TGTGCCAGCACCAATGCCGGACAGTCGACTTATAGCTACACCTTC. Amino acid sequence: CASTNAGQSTYSYTF.

The chain uses TRBV29-1 and TRBJ1-1; tentative D call: TRBD1 (6 bases). The CDR3 covers 12 residues. From germline, CDR1 is SQVTM and CDR2 ANQGSEA. Trimming removed 7 bases from V and 4 bases from J, with 13 bases in between. The CDR3 bases are TGCAGCGCCGGGGGCAAGGGCACTGAAGCTTTCTTT. Residues: CSAGGKGTEAFF.

This clonotype was seen ten or more times. V usage is TRBV19 and J usage is TRBJ1-4; D is unresolved. The V gene's germline CDR1 is LNHDA and CDR2 SQIVND (reference sequence). V was pared by 9 bases and J by 0 bases, with 14 bases between. The CDR3 covers 15 residues. The CDR3 DNA reads TGTGCCAGCAGCTTGGGGTTTGCAACTAATGAAAAACTGTTTTTT. This translates into CASSLGFATNEKLFF.

J is TRBJ2-7 and V is TRBV12-3 or TRBV12-4, with TRBD1 matching 7 bases. The CDR3 covers 12 residues. With V trimmed by 6 bases and J by 6 bases, 5 bases remained unmatched. CDR3 amino acids: CASRGTVSEQYF. DNA of the CDR3: TGTGCCAGCAGGGGGACAGTGAGCGAGCAGTACTTC.

This clonotype occurred a few times. The J gene is TRBJ2-7, the V gene TRBV4-1; a possible D gene is TRBD2 (7 bases). Germline CDR1 is MGHRA and CDR2 is YSYEKL. The CDR3 sequence is 15 residues long. The V and J ends lost 0 bases and 3 bases respectively, with 12 bases between them. CDR3 amino acids: CASSQDKRGGYEQYF. The CDR3 DNA sequence: TGCGCCAGCAGCCAAGATAAGAGGGGGGGCTACGAGCAGTACTTC.

The chain employs TRBV29-1 and TRBJ1-1; D is unresolved. Germline V gene data show CDR1 as SQVTM and CDR2 as ANQGSEA. The CDR3 runs 13 residues. Trimming stripped 6 bases from V and 2 bases from J, with 13 bases between. The CDR3: CSVARAVNTEAFF. The CDR3 nucleotides are TGCAGCGTCGCCCGGGCAGTAAACACTGAAGCTTTCTTT. Combining the CDR3 with reference TRBV29-1 and TRBJ1-1 gives the whole variable domain SAVISQKPSRDICQRGTSLTIQCQVDSQVTMMFWYRQQPGQSLTLIATANQGSEATYESGFVIDKFPISRPNLTFSTLTVSNMSPEDSSIYLCSVARAVNTEAFFGQGTRLTVV.

This clonotype was detected ten times or more. This rearrangement joins TRBV5-4 to TRBJ2-7; D not certain. CDR3 length: 13 amino acids. Germline CDR1 reads SGHNT; CDR2 reads YYREEE (reference sequence). Trimming removed 2 bases at V and 3 bases at J, with 9 bases between. DNA of the CDR3: TGTGCCAGCAGCTTAGGAGTCGGCTACGAGCAGTACTTC. Amino acid sequence: CASSLGVGYEQYF.